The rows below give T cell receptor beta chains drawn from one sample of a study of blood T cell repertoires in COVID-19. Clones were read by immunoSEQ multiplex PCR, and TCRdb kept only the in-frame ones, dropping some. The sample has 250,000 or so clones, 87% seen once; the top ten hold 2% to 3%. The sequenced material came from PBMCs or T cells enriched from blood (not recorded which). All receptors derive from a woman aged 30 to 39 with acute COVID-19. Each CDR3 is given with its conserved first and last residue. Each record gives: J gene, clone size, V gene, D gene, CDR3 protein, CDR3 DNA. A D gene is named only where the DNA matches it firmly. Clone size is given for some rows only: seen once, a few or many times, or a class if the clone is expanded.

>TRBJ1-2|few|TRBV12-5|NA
CASGSLVIAGAEHNYGYTF
TGTGCTAGTGGTTCGCTTGTTATTGCGGGAGCCGAGCATAACTATGGCTACACCTTC
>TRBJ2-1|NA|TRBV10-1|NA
CASSESSRNEQFF
TGCGCCAGCAGTGAGTCATCGCGGAATGAGCAGTTCTTC
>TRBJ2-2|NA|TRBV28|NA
CATIQGTGELFF
TGTGCCACCATCCAGGGCACCGGGGAGCTGTTTTTT
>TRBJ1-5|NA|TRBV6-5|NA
CASPLGGTSNQPQHF
TGTGCCAGTCCCCTGGGGGGGACTAGCAATCAGCCCCAGCATTTT
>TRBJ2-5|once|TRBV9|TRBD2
CASSVADSGGEMETQYF
TGTGCCAGCAGCGTAGCAGATAGCGGGGGAGAAATGGAGACCCAGTACTTC
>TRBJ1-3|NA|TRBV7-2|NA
CASSPRTAGNTIYF
TGTGCCAGCAGCCCCAGGACAGCTGGAAACACCATATATTTT
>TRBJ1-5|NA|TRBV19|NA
CASSIGGGRWGNQPQHF
TGTGCCAGTAGTATCGGCGGGGGGCGGTGGGGCAATCAGCCCCAGCATTTT
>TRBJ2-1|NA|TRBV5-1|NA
CASGVGGTDNEQFF
TGCGCCAGCGGCGTGGGCGGGACAGACAATGAGCAGTTCTTC
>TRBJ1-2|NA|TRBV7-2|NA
CASSPTRERGYTF
TGTGCCAGCAGCCCCACCCGGGAGAGGGGCTACACCTTC
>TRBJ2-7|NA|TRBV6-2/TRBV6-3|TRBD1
CASSPLGQGTYEQYF
TGTGCCAGCAGCCCTCTGGGACAGGGAACCTACGAGCAGTACTTC
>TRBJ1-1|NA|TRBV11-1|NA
CASSTSPPMNTEAFF
TGTGCCAGCAGCACATCCCCACCGATGAACACTGAAGCTTTCTTT
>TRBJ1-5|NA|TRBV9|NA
CASSVGLTANSNQPQHF
TGTGCCAGCAGCGTAGGGTTGACAGCGAACAGCAATCAGCCCCAGCATTTT
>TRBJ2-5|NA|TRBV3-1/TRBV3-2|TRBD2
CASSLRRGAFGDQYF
TGTGCCAGCAGCCTGAGGCGGGGGGCCTTCGGGGACCAGTACTTC
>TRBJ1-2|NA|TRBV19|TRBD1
CASDPGTGGGYTF
TGTGCCAGTGACCCCGGGACAGGGGGTGGCTACACCTTC
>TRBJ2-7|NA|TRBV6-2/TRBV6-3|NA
CASSQRGYEQYF
TGTGCCAGCAGTCAAAGGGGGTACGAGCAGTACTTC
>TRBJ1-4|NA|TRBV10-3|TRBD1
CAISGGTGDTNEKLFF
TGTGCCATCAGTGGCGGGACAGGGGACACTAATGAAAAACTGTTTTTT
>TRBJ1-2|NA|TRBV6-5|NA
CASSYAQAVGGYTF
TGTGCCAGCAGTTACGCACAGGCCGTTGGTGGCTACACCTTC
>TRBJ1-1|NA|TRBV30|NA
CAWSEGMNTEAFF
TGTGCCTGGAGTGAGGGGATGAACACTGAAGCTTTCTTT
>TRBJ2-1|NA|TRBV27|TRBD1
CASSLGQGAYNEQFF
TGTGCCAGCAGCTTAGGACAGGGGGCCTACAATGAGCAGTTCTTC
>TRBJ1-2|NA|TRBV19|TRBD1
CASGDRAWGYTF
TGTGCCAGCGGGGACAGGGCTTGGGGCTACACCTTC
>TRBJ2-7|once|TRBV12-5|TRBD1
CVPGGTGSVAYEQYF
TGTGTTCCAGGGGGAACAGGTAGCGTGGCCTACGAGCAGTACTTC
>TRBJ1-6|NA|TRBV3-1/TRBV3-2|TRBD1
CASSPWTGQSPLHF
TGTGCCAGCAGCCCTTGGACAGGTCAATCACCCCTCCACTTT
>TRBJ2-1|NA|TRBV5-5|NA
CASSLGGGEFF
TGTGCCAGCAGCTTAGGCGGAGGGGAGTTCTTC
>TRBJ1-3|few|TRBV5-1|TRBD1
CASSPGTAGNTIYF
TGCGCCAGCAGCCCAGGGACAGCTGGAAACACCATATATTTT
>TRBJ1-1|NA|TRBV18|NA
CASSPREGNTEAFF
TGTGCCAGCTCACCACGCGAGGGGAACACTGAAGCTTTCTTT
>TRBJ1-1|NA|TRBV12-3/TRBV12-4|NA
CASSLGEGRAFF
TGTGCCAGCAGTTTGGGGGAAGGGAGGGCTTTCTTT
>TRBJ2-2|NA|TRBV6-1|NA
CASSVLRGAAGGELFF
TGTGCCAGCAGTGTCTTACGGGGGGCCGCCGGCGGGGAGCTGTTTTTT
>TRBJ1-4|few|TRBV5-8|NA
CASSRTVNEKLFF
TGTGCCAGCAGCAGGACAGTTAATGAAAAACTGTTTTTT
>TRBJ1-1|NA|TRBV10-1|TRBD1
CATGSGQGNTEAFF
TGCGCCACCGGTTCAGGACAGGGGAACACTGAAGCTTTCTTT
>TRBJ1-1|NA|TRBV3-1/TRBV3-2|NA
CASSQLGLEAFF
TGTGCCAGCAGTCAGTTGGGCCTTGAAGCTTTCTTT